The 12 T cell receptor beta chains in this list originate from one sample, sequenced in a study of T-cell memory formation after mild COVID-19. TCRdb independently ran MiXCR on the 5' RACE reads; one entry per CDR3 protein. The table records about 49,000 distinct CDR3 sequences, about 7.3% of them present only once. Source material: PBMCs or a T cell subset sorted from them (not recorded which). The source is a man between 18 and 35 years old who had mild COVID-19 (a few samples of this study predate the infection). Cell type and time point are not known.

This clonotype occurred many times. The rearrangement uses TRBV12-3 or TRBV12-4 and TRBJ2-3; 13 bases agree with TRBD2. The CDR3 loop spans 16 amino acids. The V segment lost 5 bases and the J segment 2 bases; nucleotides outside the gene matches: 4. CDR3 in amino acids: CASSRLAGGHTDTQYF. Written as DNA, the CDR3 is TGTGCCAGCAGTAGACTAGCGGGGGGCCACACAGATACGCAGTATTTT.

V usage is TRBV29-1 and J usage is TRBJ2-2; 9 bases fit TRBD2. V dropped 6 bases and J dropped 7; count of bases not matched to a gene: 6. The CDR3 is 13 residues long. CDR1 and CDR2 from the germline V gene are SQVTM and ANQGSEA. CDR3 nucleotide sequence: TGCAGCGTGGGGACTAGCCGGGGCGGGGAGCTGTTTTTT. Protein product: CSVGTSRGGELFF.

This clonotype has just a few counts. The chain is built from TRBV6-5 and TRBJ2-7; tentatively, D is TRBD2 (5 bases). This CDR3 is 14 amino acids long. Germline lookup yields CDR1 MNHEY and CDR2 SVGAGI. Trimming cost V 6 bases and J 2 bases, with 14 bases left between them. The CDR3 DNA follows: TGTGCCAGCAGCCCTCGGCGGGCCACCTACGAGCAGTACGTC. Protein: CASSPRRATYEQYV.

This clonotype was picked up many times. CDR3 sequence (DNA): TGTGCCAGCAGTCTCCAAGGGACAGGGCCCTACGAGCAGTACTTC. Residues: CASSLQGTGPYEQYF. The rearrangement links TRBV7-6 to TRBJ2-7; 9 positions match TRBD1. V shed 6 bases and J 2 bases; nucleotides not matched to a gene: 8. The CDR3 covers 15 residues. Germline lookup yields CDR1 SGHVS and CDR2 FNYEAQ.

At least ten counts were recorded for this clonotype. This chain joins TRBV7-2 and TRBJ1-5, with D unresolved. CDR1 is SGHTA, CDR2 FQGNSA, per germline. The CDR3 covers 14 residues. Trimming pared 5 bases from V and 3 bases from J, leaving 11 bases between. CDR3 in amino acids: CASSLSGFNQPQHF. The CDR3, as DNA: TGTGCCAGCAGCCTTTCCGGGTTCAATCAGCCCCAGCATTTT.

This chain uses TRBV19 with TRBJ2-6; D not resolved. This CDR3 spans 15 amino acids. Deletions cut 7 bases from V and 0 bases from J, with 10 bases between. Germline V gives CDR1 LNHDA, CDR2 SQIVND (reference sequence). The CDR3 region has the DNA TGTGCCAGTATAGATTGGTACTCTGGGGCCAACGTCCTGACTTTC. Translation: CASIDWYSGANVLTF.

This clonotype is medium-sized within its sample. DNA of the CDR3: TGCAGTGCTAGAGATAACCTAGCGGTCCAAGAGACCCAGTACTTC. Its translation: CSARDNLAVQETQYF. The chain links TRBV20-1 to TRBJ2-5, with 7 bases fitting TRBD2. CDR1 is DFQATT and CDR2 is SNEGSKA in the germline V gene (reference sequence). The CDR3 length is 15 residues. The J segment lost 1 base and the V segment lost 0 bases, leaving 5 bases of the junction unmatched.

The rearrangement uses TRBV4-3 and TRBJ2-7; either TRBD1 or TRBD2 may fit D (5 bases each). The V gene's germline CDR1 is LGHNA and CDR2 YSLEER. Between the trimmed V and J ends, which lost 5 bases and 3 bases, there was a span of 11 bases. The CDR3 spans 13 residues. The CDR3 bases are TGCGCCAGCAGCTCCCGGGACGGCTACGAGCAGTACTTC. Protein: CASSSRDGYEQYF.

This clonotype was recorded a few times. The chain has TRBV27 and TRBJ1-1; D is undetermined. Between the trimmed V and J ends, which lost 2 bases and 8 bases, there was a span of 6 bases. Looked up from germline, CDR1 is MNHEY and CDR2 is SMNVEV (reference sequence). This CDR3 comprises 11 residues. The CDR3 region is CASSLEGEAFF. In nucleotides, the CDR3 is TGTGCCAGCAGTTTAGAGGGCGAAGCTTTCTTT.

This clonotype has a handful of counts. The chain is built from TRBV5-4 and TRBJ1-1; D is possibly TRBD1 (6 bases). CDR1 and CDR2 from the germline V gene are SGHNT and YYREEE (reference sequence). Trimming took off 5 bases at V and 0 bases at J, with 11 bases between the two ends. The CDR3 has 14 amino acids. The CDR3 DNA reads as TGTGCCAGCAGACCTACAGGGATGAACACTGAAGCTTTCTTT. This sequence encodes CASRPTGMNTEAFF.

J is TRBJ1-5 and V is TRBV4-1, with D perhaps TRBD1 (6 bases). Germline CDR1 reads MGHRA; CDR2 reads YSYEKL. The CDR3 has 18 amino acids. V was pared by 0 bases and J by 2 bases, with 17 bases between. CDR3 residues: CASSQDKPTGWGNQPQHF. The CDR3 DNA follows: TGCGCCAGCAGCCAAGATAAACCGACAGGATGGGGCAATCAGCCCCAGCATTTT.

This clonotype was counted many times. The rearrangement links TRBV7-6 to TRBJ2-5; D is undetermined. Trimming cost V 5 bases and J 5 bases, with 9 bases left between them. The CDR3 has 12 amino acids. Germline CDR1 reads SGHVS; CDR2 reads FNYEAQ. CDR3 loop: CASSQMVETQYF. In DNA form, the CDR3 reads TGTGCCAGCAGCCAAATGGTTGAGACCCAGTACTTC.